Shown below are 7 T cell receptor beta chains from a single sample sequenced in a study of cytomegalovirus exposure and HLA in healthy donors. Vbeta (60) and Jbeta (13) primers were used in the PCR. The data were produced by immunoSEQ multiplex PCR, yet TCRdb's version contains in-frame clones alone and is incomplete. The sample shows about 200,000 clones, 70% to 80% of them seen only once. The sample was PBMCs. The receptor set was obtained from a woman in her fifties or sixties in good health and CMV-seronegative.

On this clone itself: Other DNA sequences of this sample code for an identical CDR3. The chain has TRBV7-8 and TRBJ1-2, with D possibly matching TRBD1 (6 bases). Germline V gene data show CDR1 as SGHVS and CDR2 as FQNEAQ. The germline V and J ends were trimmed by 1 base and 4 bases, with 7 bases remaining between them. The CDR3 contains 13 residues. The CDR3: CASSLGGGYGYTF. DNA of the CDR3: TGTGCCAGCAGCTTAGGAGGGGGCTATGGCTACACCTTC.

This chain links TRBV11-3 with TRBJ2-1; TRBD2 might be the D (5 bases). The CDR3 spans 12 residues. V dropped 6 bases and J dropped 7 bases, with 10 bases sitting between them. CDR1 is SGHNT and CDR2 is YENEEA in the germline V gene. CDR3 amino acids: CASSSGLNEQFF. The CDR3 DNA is TGTGCCAGCAGTTCCGGACTGAATGAGCAGTTCTTC.

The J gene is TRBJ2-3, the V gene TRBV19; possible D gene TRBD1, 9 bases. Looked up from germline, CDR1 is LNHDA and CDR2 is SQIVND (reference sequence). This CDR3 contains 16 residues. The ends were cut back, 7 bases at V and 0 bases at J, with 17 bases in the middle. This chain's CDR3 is CASKDRGLDSTDTQYF. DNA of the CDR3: TGTGCCAGTAAGGACAGGGGACTAGACAGCACAGATACGCAGTATTTT.

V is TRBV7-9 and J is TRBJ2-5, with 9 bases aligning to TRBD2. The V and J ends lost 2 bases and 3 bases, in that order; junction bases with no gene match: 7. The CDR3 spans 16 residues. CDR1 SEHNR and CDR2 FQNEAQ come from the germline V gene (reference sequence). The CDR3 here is CASSLRVAGDKETQYF. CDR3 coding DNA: TGTGCCAGCAGCTTAAGGGTAGCGGGAGATAAAGAGACCCAGTACTTC.

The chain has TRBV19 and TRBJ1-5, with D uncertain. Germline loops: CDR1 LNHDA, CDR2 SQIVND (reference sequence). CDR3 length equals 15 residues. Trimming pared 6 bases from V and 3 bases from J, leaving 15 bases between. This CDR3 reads CASSEGFAFNQPQHF. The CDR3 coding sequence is TGTGCCAGTAGCGAGGGTTTTGCCTTCAATCAGCCCCAGCATTTT.

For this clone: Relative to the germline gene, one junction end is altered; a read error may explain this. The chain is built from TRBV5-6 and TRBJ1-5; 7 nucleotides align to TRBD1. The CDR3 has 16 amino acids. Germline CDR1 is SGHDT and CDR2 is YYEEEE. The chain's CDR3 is CASSPWTGRSTQPQHF. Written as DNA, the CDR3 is TGTGCCAGCAGCCCGTGGACAGGACGGAGCACTCAGCCCCAGCATTTT.

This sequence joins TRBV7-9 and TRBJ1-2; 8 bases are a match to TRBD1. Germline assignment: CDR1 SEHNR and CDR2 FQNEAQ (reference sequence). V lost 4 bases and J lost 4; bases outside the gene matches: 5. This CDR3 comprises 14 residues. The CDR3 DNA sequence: TGTGCCAGCAGCTGGACAGGGTTTGGCTATGGCTACACCTTC. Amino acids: CASSWTGFGYGYTF.